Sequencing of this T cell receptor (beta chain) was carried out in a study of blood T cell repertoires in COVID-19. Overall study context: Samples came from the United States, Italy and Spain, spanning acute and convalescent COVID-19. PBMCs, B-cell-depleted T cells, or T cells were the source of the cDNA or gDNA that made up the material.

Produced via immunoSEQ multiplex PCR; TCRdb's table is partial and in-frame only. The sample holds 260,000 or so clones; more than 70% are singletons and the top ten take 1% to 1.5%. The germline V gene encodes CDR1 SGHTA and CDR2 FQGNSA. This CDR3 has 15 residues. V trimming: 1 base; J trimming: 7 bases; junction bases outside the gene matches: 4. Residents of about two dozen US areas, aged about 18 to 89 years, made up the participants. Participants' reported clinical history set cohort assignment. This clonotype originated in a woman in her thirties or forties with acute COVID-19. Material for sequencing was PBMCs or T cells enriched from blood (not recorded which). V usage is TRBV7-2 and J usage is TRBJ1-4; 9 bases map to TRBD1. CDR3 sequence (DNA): TGTGCCAGCAGCTTAGGGACAGGGGCGAGTGAAAAACTGTTTTTT. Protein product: CASSLGTGASEKLFF.